The text below deals with one TCR beta chain. What it binds is unknown. The junction departs from the called germline gene at one end, perhaps through a read error. The data were taken from a study of OX40 agonist ivuxolimab in advanced cancers. The wider study: Partial responses occurred in Three dose-escalation patients, one with hepatocellular carcinoma and two with cutaneous melanoma.

Study results and caveats: At 0.1-3.0 mg/kg, partial responders had clonal expansion among the lowest observed. Researchers report that CD8+ T cells had, on average, more expanded clones than CD4+.

Generated by immunoSEQ multiplex PCR, the TCRdb table keeps only in-frame clones and is missing some. This repertoire shows roughly 110,000 clones, about nine tenths found once; its top ten account for approximately 0.52%. Germline CDR1 reads MNHEY; CDR2 reads SVGAGI. The CDR3 consists of 15 residues. The chain employs TRBV6-5 and TRBJ1-1; a possible D gene is TRBD1 (5 bases). The receptor was derived from an adult with an advanced solid tumor such as melanoma, head and neck, liver or kidney cancer. Source: CD4+ or CD8+ T cells sorted from blood, taken in a trial of the OX40 agonist ivuxolimab. The CDR3 DNA reads as TGTGCCAGCAGTTACTCATCCGGGGCGAACCCTGAAGCTTTCTTT. Its translation is CASSYSSGANPEAFF.